The rows below give T cell receptor beta chains drawn from one sample of a study of cytomegalovirus exposure and HLA in healthy donors. Sequenced by immunoSEQ multiplex PCR; TCRdb stores in-frame clones only, minus some. The table records 210,000 or so clones, about 80% of them present only once. Sequencing was done on a sample of PBMCs. The source is a woman between 40 and 55 years old in good health and CMV-seronegative. Each CDR3 is given with its conserved first and last residue.

TRBV27 | CASSPGTNYNSPLHF
TRBV5-6 | CASSQDRNYGYTF
TRBV15 | CATSRSREADTQYF
TRBV11-3 | CASSPFRGLNTEAFF
TRBV18 | CASTPGRVGVSTDTQYF
TRBV2 | CAEQGTDTQYF
TRBV28 | CASRTWQGAAGANVLTF
TRBV2 | CASKRGGVDEQYF
TRBV4-1 | CASSHEKRGGTDTQYF
TRBV7-2 | CASSSQAGGAGYF
TRBV2 | CASSVADTEAFF
TRBV5-6 | CASSPGHPNYGYTF
TRBV12-5 | CASGLGGGAPGELFF
TRBV6-6 | CASRTIQGRGTEAFF
TRBV6-1 | CASSLGNLEQYF
TRBV6-1 | CASSVRGSGTEAFF
TRBV9 | CASRLPSAIYF
TRBV10-3 | CAISESRDIQYF
TRBV5-1 | CASSLVRASTDTQYF
TRBV5-1 | CASSLGGSSYEQYF
TRBV16 | CASSQYGAHSGESTDTQYF
TRBV11-2 | CASSQTWGDQPQHF
TRBV19 | CASSFRHRNTEAFF
TRBV30 | CAWSVWEGTEAFF
TRBV6-1 | CASKLTIQETQYF
TRBV19 | CASKGGRSEVYTGELFF
TRBV6-1 | CASSDLDRVGNTIYF
TRBV30 | CAWSAQGWAEAFF
TRBV7-3 | CASSLTRTDNEQFF
TRBV29-1 | CSALPGAGYGYTF
TRBV28 | CASSRGFVTEAFF
TRBV7-2 | CASSPSPLLRFHF
TRBV5-6 | CASSLSWLAGGGGTDTQYF
TRBV6-1 | CASSEFLGDSDQPQHF
TRBV27 | CASSLYSGFGNQPQHF
TRBV5-1 | CASSLSGGLHNEQFF
TRBV7-3 | CASSLSGTGNTEAFF
TRBV7-3 | CASSSLGLSYGYTF
TRBV5-6 | CASSLPQGTGELFF
TRBV18 | CASSLQGGYQETQYF
TRBV6-4 | CASSDGAGPYEQYF
TRBV28 | CASSRPRDREETQYF
TRBV6-1 | CASSEPGQGEKLFF
TRBV18 | CASSPYAGSYEQYF
TRBV10-1 | CASSSSGGEGTQYF
TRBV28 | CASLYRSSWNTGELFF
TRBV5-6 | CASRDEDSSYNEQFF
TRBV5-4 | CACSRPQDRAGELFF
TRBV7-6 | CASSLEGRDGYTF
TRBV19 | CASMPTAASEKLFF
TRBV4-3 | CASSQVSGAYEQYF
TRBV6-1 | CATQQDTSNQPQHF
TRBV6-5 | CASSYGRGFSGSPLHF